This passage covers 27 T cell receptor beta chains from one sample sequenced in a study of sequential checkpoint blockade in melanoma. The data were produced by immunoSEQ multiplex PCR, yet TCRdb's version contains in-frame clones alone and is incomplete. This table has under 20,000 clones, about 80% appearing once. Described treatment: randomized to nivolumab then ipilimumab (arm A) or the reverse (arm B). The sample here was CD8+ T cells sorted from blood (inferred from file names), taken from a patient given nivolumab and ipilimumab in sequence. All receptors derive from a human donor with melanoma.

The chain carries TRBV27 and TRBJ2-2; TRBD2 aligns across 7 bases. The CDR3 length is 14 residues. With 7 bases clipped from V and 1 base from J, the junction kept 3 bases outside the gene matches. Germline CDR1 MNHEY, CDR2 SMNVEV (reference sequence). The CDR3 here is CASTERGNTGELFF. The CDR3 DNA reads TGTGCCAGCACCGAGCGGGGGAACACCGGGGAGCTGTTTTTT.

The V gene is TRBV15, the J gene TRBJ1-5; 10 positions match TRBD1. V dropped 5 bases and J dropped 4; count of bases not matched to a gene: 5. This CDR3 has 15 amino acids. Germline assignment: CDR1 LNHNV and CDR2 YYDKDF (reference sequence). This CDR3 is CATSSPGQGNQPQHF. The CDR3 coding sequence is TGTGCCACCAGCTCACCGGGACAGGGGAATCAGCCCCAGCATTTT.

The J gene is TRBJ1-5, the V gene TRBV2; D is unresolved. This CDR3 contains 13 residues. Trimming took off 4 bases at V and 5 bases at J, with 9 bases between the two ends. The germline V gene encodes CDR1 SNHLY and CDR2 FYNNEI. As DNA, the CDR3 is TGTGCCAGCAGTGTGGAGGAGCATCAGCCCCAGCATTTT. Translating gives CASSVEEHQPQHF.

V usage is TRBV5-1 and J usage is TRBJ2-7; 9 bases align to TRBD1. The V gene end was trimmed by 2 bases and the J gene end by 2 bases; junction bases not matched to a gene: 8. This CDR3 is built from 16 residues. Germline CDR1 and CDR2: SGHRS and YFSETQ. CDR3 amino acids: CASSFRATGGTYEQYF. Written as DNA, the CDR3 is TGCGCCAGCAGCTTTCGCGCGACAGGGGGGACCTACGAGCAGTACTTC.

The genes are TRBV28 and TRBJ2-5; 7 nucleotides align to TRBD2. TRBJ2-7 matches the DNA end more closely, so the J call is doubtful. Germline V gene data show CDR1 as MDHEN and CDR2 as SYDVKM. The CDR3 is made up of 15 amino acids. The CDR3 is CASSLFSGEGYEQYF. The DNA of the CDR3 is TGTGCCAGCAGTTTATTCAGCGGGGAAGGCTACGAGCAGTACTTC.

V gene TRBV9 combines with J gene TRBJ2-6; D remains unclear. The CDR3 extends over 16 amino acids. V shed 2 bases and J shed 1 base, with 10 bases lying between them. CDR1 is SGDLS and CDR2 is YYNGEE in the germline V gene. The CDR3 loop is CASSVIGPSGANVLTF. CDR3 coding DNA: TGTGCCAGCAGCGTTATTGGCCCTTCTGGGGCCAACGTCCTGACTTTC.

CDR3 bases: TGCGCCAGCAGCCAAGAAGACCGGGACACCGGGGAGCTGTTTTTT. Translated, it gives CASSQEDRDTGELFF. This chain connects TRBV4-3 to TRBJ2-2; D remains unclear. Germline CDR1 and CDR2: LGHNA and YSLEER. This CDR3 is 15 amino acids long. Trimming shortened V by 0 bases and J by 3 bases, and 8 bases separated the two germline ends.

The rearrangement uses TRBV5-6 and TRBJ1-2, with D tentatively TRBD1 (5 bases). Trimming left V 4 bases short and J 3 bases short, with 16 bases between. Looked up from germline, CDR1 is SGHDT and CDR2 is YYEEEE. CDR3 length: 15 residues. The DNA of the CDR3 is TGTGCCAGCAGCCTCGACATTGGGGGGGACTATGGCTACACCTTC. It yields the protein CASSLDIGGDYGYTF.

The chain is built from TRBV29-1 and TRBJ2-7, with 10 bases identical to TRBD1. Germline-derived CDR1 and CDR2 are SQVTM and ANQGSEA. With 8 bases clipped from V and 3 bases from J, the junction kept 4 bases outside the gene matches. This CDR3 is 12 amino acids long. CDR3 nucleotide sequence: TGCAGCCCCCGGGACAGGGGCTACGAGCAGTACTTC. It specifies CSPRDRGYEQYF.

This sequence joins TRBV7-9 and TRBJ2-7; the D gene is possibly TRBD1 (5 bases). CDR3 size: 15 residues. V lost 5 bases to trimming and J lost 2 bases, with 16 bases between them. Germline-derived CDR1 and CDR2 are SEHNR and FQNEAQ (reference sequence). The CDR3: CASSDGPDRPYEQYF. The CDR3 DNA is TGTGCCAGCAGCGACGGCCCTGACAGACCCTACGAGCAGTACTTC.

V usage is TRBV5-8 and J usage is TRBJ2-7, with 8 bases that match TRBD1. The CDR3 is 17 amino acids. Losses at the gene ends were 0 bases for V and 2 bases for J; bases not matched to a gene: 10. The V gene's germline CDR1 is SGHTS and CDR2 YDEGEE. The CDR3 loop reads CASSLGPGRGLTYEQYF. CDR3 nucleotides: TGTGCCAGCAGCTTGGGGCCGGGCAGGGGGCTAACCTACGAGCAGTACTTC.

The chain couples TRBV4-1 to TRBJ2-7; weak D call: TRBD2 (7 bases). The V and J ends lost 0 bases and 6 bases respectively, with 15 bases between them. The CDR3 contains 15 residues. Germline V CDR1 and CDR2: MGHRA, YSYEKL. CDR3 in amino acids: CASSQDSIGGGEQYF. The CDR3 DNA sequence: TGCGCCAGCAGCCAAGATAGTATAGGGGGGGGCGAGCAGTACTTC.

The chain has TRBV19 and TRBJ2-7; 10 bases are shared with TRBD1. Germline CDR1 LNHDA, CDR2 SQIVND (reference sequence). This CDR3 comprises 13 residues. V lost 8 bases and J lost 7; bases outside the gene matches: 8. Here the CDR3 DNA reads TGTGCCAGTGGGGGACAGGGGCCTCGGGAGCAGTACTTC. Translated, it gives CASGGQGPREQYF.

The V gene is TRBV11-2, the J gene TRBJ2-7, with a possible D match to TRBD1 (5 bases). CDR3 length: 14 amino acids. The V gene's germline CDR1 is SGHAT and CDR2 FQNNGV. Trimming shortened V by 1 base and J by 2 bases, and 9 bases separated the two germline ends. This chain's CDR3 is CASSLGAGTYEQYF. As DNA, the CDR3 is TGTGCCAGCAGCTTAGGGGCAGGGACCTACGAGCAGTACTTC.

J is TRBJ2-7 and V is TRBV12-5, with TRBD1 matching over 11 bases. This CDR3 comprises 13 residues. Trimming cost V 7 bases and J 3 bases; bases outside gene matches: 2. Germline lookup yields CDR1 LGHNT and CDR2 FRNRAP. This CDR3 is CASAGTGGYEQYF. The CDR3 nucleotides read TGTGCTAGTGCCGGGACAGGGGGCTACGAGCAGTACTTC.

The rearrangement joins TRBV28 to TRBJ2-6; D gene uncertain. The V end lost 3 bases, the J end lost 0 bases, and 12 bases lay between the germline ends. Germline V gene sequence: CDR1 MDHEN, CDR2 SYDVKM. CDR3 length: 17 residues. CDR3 amino acids: CASSLLTDVSGANVLTF. CDR3 DNA: TGTGCCAGCAGTTTGCTAACAGACGTCTCTGGGGCCAACGTCCTGACTTTC.

The rearrangement links TRBV4-2 to TRBJ1-1; 10 bases agree with TRBD1. CDR3 size: 16 residues. Per germline, CDR1 LGHNA and CDR2 YNFKEQ. With V trimmed by 3 bases and J by 0 bases, 4 bases remained unmatched. The CDR3 DNA sequence: TGTGCCAGCAGCCAGACCGGGACAGGGGTGAACACTGAAGCTTTCTTT. Its translation: CASSQTGTGVNTEAFF.

The chain recombines TRBV2 with TRBJ2-7, with TRBD1 identical over 8 bases. Germline CDR1 reads SNHLY; CDR2 reads FYNNEI. The CDR3 runs to 16 residues. After removal of 5 bases from V and 0 bases from J, the junction contained 9 bases not matched to a gene. CDR3 DNA: TGTGCCAGCAGTCCCCGGACAGGGAGAAGCTCCTACGAGCAGTACTTC. Translating gives CASSPRTGRSSYEQYF.

The chain is built from TRBV4-1 and TRBJ1-4; 11 bases line up with TRBD1. Trimming removed 2 bases from V and 8 bases from J; junction bases left unmatched: 4. This CDR3 has 15 residues. CDR1 and CDR2 from the germline V gene are MGHRA and YSYEKL. This CDR3 is CASSQSGTGGEKLFF. Written as DNA, the CDR3 is TGCGCCAGCAGCCAATCTGGGACAGGGGGAGAAAAACTGTTTTTT.

This clone was recorded a few times. V gene TRBV19 combines with J gene TRBJ2-7; D may be TRBD2 (5 bases). CDR3 length: 11 amino acids. Trimming pared 5 bases from V and 4 bases from J, leaving 6 bases between. Germline CDR1 is LNHDA and CDR2 is SQIVND (reference sequence). CDR3 sequence: CASSPGYEQYF. The DNA of the CDR3 is TGTGCCAGTAGTCCGGGATACGAGCAGTACTTC.

The chain employs TRBV29-1 and TRBJ1-2; TRBD1 might be the D (5 bases). This CDR3 region has 12 residues. Per the germline V gene, CDR1 is SQVTM and CDR2 is ANQGSEA. Trimming stripped 7 bases from V and 5 bases from J, with 14 bases between. This CDR3 reads CSAKEGLYGYTF. The CDR3, as DNA: TGCAGCGCCAAGGAGGGACTTTATGGCTACACCTTC.

The V gene is TRBV10-2, the J gene TRBJ1-1; D perhaps matches TRBD1 (5 bases). The germline CDR1 and CDR2 sequences are WSHSY and SAAADI. The V end lost 10 bases, the J end lost 7 bases, and 13 bases lay between the germline ends. The CDR3 length is 11 residues. CDR3 region: CATKQAFEAFF. CDR3 bases: TGCGCCACCAAACAGGCCTTTGAAGCTTTCTTT.

This clone was seen only once. V usage is TRBV2 and J usage is TRBJ2-7, with D hard to call. The germline V gene has CDR1 SNHLY and CDR2 FYNNEI. Trimming took off 1 base at V and 0 bases at J, with 10 bases between the two ends. This CDR3 has 15 amino acids. CDR3: CASSEGVDFSYEQYF. The DNA of the CDR3 is TGTGCCAGCAGTGAAGGAGTAGACTTCTCCTACGAGCAGTACTTC.

This clone was recorded once. The rearrangement links TRBV7-9 to TRBJ1-2; 9 bases are shared with TRBD1. CDR1 SEHNR and CDR2 FQNEAQ come from the germline V gene (reference sequence). This CDR3 spans 15 amino acids. Germline trimming cut 5 bases from V and 4 bases from J; bases unmatched to any gene: 8. CDR3 amino acids: CASSLTGGYSYGYTF. The CDR3 DNA reads as TGTGCCAGCAGCCTGACAGGGGGTTACAGCTATGGCTACACCTTC. Variable domain in full (rest from reference TRBV7-9 and TRBJ1-2): DTGVSQNPRHKITKRGQNVTFRCDPISEHNRLYWYRQTLGQGPEFLTYFQNEAQLEKSRLLSDRFSAERPKGSFSTLEIQRTEQGDSAMYLCASSLTGGYSYGYTFGSGTRLTVV.

The chain joins TRBV5-1 to TRBJ2-7; TRBD2 is a possible D gene (5 bases). The CDR3 spans 13 residues. Germline CDR1 SGHRS, CDR2 YFSETQ. V lost 4 bases to trimming and J lost 6 bases, with 14 bases between them. The CDR3 loop is CASSGSSKGEQYF. DNA for the CDR3: TGCGCCAGCAGCGGGAGTTCGAAGGGCGAGCAGTACTTC.

The chain couples TRBV29-1 to TRBJ2-7; the D is unclear. The CDR3 totals 14 residues. Germline V gives CDR1 SQVTM, CDR2 ANQGSEA. V was trimmed by 0 bases and J by 0 bases, leaving 9 bases between them. The CDR3 nucleotides read TGCAGCGTTGAAGATGGCGACAACTCCTACGAGCAGTACTTC. Its translation is CSVEDGDNSYEQYF.

This chain uses TRBV28 with TRBJ2-7; 10 nucleotides line up with TRBD2. Unmatched junction bases numbered 3, after V lost 7 bases and J lost 0 bases. The CDR3 runs to 14 residues. CDR1 is MDHEN and CDR2 is SYDVKM in the germline V gene. CDR3 protein: CASTSGSLSYEQYF. For the CDR3, the DNA is TGTGCCAGCACTAGCGGGAGCCTCTCCTACGAGCAGTACTTC.